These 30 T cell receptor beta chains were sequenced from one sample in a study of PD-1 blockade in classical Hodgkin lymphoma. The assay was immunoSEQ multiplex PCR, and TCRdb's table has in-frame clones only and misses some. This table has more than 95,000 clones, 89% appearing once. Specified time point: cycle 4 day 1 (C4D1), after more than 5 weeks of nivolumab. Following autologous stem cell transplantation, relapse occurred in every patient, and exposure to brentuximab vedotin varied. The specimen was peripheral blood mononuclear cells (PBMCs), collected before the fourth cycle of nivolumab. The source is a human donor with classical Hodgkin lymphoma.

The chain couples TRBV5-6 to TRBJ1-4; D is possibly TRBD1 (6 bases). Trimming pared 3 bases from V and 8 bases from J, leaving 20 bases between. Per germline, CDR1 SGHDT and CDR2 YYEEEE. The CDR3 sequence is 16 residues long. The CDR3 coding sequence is TGTGCCAGCAGCTCCTTCTTTGGGGGCTTAGGGGAAAAACTGTTTTTT. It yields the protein CASSSFFGGLGEKLFF.

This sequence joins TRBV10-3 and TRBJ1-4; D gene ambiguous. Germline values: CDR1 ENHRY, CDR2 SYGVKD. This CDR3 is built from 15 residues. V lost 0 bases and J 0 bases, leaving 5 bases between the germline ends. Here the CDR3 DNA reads TGTGCCATCAGTGAGTCGGAAGCAACTAATGAAAAACTGTTTTTT. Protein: CAISESEATNEKLFF.

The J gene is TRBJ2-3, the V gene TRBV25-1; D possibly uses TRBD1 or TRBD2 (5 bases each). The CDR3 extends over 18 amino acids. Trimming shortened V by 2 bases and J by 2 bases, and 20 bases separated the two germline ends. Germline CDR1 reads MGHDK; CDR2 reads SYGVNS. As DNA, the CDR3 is TGTGCCAGCAGTGAAAGGGGCGGGTTTGTGGGGCTCACAGATACGCAGTATTTT. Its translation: CASSERGGFVGLTDTQYF. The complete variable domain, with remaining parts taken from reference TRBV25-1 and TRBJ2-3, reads EADIYQTPRYLVIGTGKKITLECSQTMGHDKMYWYQQDPGMELHLIHYSYGVNSTEKGDLSSESTVSRIRTEHFPLTLESARPSHTSQYLCASSERGGFVGLTDTQYFGPGTRLTVL.

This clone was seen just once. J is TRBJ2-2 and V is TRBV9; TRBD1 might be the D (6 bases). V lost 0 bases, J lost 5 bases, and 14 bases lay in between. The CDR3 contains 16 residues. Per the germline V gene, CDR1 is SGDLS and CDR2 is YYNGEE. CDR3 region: CASSVGLWQGTGELFF. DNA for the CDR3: TGTGCCAGCAGCGTAGGGCTGTGGCAGGGGACCGGGGAGCTGTTTTTT.

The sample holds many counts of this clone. The CDR3 loop reads CARQRQGPGGYTF. The DNA of the CDR3 is TGCGCCAGACAAAGACAGGGTCCGGGGGGCTACACCTTC. This chain joins TRBV10-1 and TRBJ1-2; 7 bases agree with TRBD1. V trimming: 9 bases; J trimming: 8 bases; junction bases outside the gene matches: 12. CDR3 length: 13 amino acids. From germline, CDR1 is WNHNN and CDR2 SYGVQD (reference sequence).

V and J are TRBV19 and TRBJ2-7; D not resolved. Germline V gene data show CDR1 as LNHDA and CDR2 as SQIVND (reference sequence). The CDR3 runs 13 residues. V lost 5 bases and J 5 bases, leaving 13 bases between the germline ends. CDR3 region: CASSPWGWHEQYF. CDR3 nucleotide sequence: TGTGCCAGTAGTCCTTGGGGTTGGCACGAGCAGTACTTC. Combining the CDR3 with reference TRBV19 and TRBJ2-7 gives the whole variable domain DGGITQSPKYLFRKEGQNVTLSCEQNLNHDAMYWYRQDPGQGLRLIYYSQIVNDFQKGDIAEGYSVSREKKESFPLTVTSAQKNPTAFYLCASSPWGWHEQYFGPGTRLTVT.

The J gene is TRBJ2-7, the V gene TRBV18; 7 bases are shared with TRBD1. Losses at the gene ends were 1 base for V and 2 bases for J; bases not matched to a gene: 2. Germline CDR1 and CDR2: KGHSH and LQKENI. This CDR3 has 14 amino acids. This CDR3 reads CASSPRQGAYEQYF. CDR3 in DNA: TGTGCCAGCTCACCACGTCAGGGGGCCTACGAGCAGTACTTC.

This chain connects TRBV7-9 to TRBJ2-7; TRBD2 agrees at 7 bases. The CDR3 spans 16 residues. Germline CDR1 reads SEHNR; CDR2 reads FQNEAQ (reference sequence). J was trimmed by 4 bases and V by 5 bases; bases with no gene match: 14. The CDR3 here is CASSPTGGGRTYEQYF. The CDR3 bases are TGTGCCAGCAGCCCCACGGGGGGAGGGAGGACGTACGAGCAGTACTTC.

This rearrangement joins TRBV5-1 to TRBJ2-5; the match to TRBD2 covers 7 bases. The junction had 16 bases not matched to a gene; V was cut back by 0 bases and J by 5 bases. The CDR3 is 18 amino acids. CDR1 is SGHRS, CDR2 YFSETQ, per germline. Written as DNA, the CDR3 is TGCGCCAGCAGCTTGGGGGCTAGCGGCCTTCCTGCAAGGGAGACCCAGTACTTC. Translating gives CASSLGASGLPARETQYF.

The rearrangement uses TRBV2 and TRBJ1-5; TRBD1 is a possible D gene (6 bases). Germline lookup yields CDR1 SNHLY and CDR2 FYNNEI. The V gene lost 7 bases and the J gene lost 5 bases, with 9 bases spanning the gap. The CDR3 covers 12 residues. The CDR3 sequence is CASMGADQPQHF. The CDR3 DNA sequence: TGTGCCAGCATGGGGGCAGATCAGCCCCAGCATTTT.

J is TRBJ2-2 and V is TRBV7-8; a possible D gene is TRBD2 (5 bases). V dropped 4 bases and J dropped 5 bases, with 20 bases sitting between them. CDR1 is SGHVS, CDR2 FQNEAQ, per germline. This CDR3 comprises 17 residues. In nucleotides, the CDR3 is TGTGCCAGCAGCTCCGATGGAGTGAAGAGGGAAACCGGGGAGCTGTTTTTT. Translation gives CASSSDGVKRETGELFF.

The CDR3 region has the DNA TGTGCCAGCAGTGTAGGCAGGGAGTCCTACAATGAGCAGTTCTTC. Translating gives CASSVGRESYNEQFF. The chain joins TRBV6-1 to TRBJ2-1; the D gene could be TRBD1 or TRBD2 (5 bases each). The CDR3 covers 15 residues. The V and J ends lost 4 bases and 1 base respectively, with 11 bases between them. Germline lookup yields CDR1 MNHNS and CDR2 SASEGT.

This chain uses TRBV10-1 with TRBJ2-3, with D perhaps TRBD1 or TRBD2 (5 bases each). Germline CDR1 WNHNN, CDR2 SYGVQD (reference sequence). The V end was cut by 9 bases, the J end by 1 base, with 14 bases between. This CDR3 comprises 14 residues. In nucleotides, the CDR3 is TGCGCCAGTGGGATGGGGGATGGCACAGATACGCAGTATTTT. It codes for CASGMGDGTDTQYF.

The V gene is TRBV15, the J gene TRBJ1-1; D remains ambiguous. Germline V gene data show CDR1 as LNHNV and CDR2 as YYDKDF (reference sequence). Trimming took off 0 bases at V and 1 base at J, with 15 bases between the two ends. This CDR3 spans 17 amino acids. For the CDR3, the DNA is TGTGCCACCAGCAGAGAGGTTCCCGACCGAAGGAACACTGAAGCTTTCTTT. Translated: CATSREVPDRRNTEAFF.

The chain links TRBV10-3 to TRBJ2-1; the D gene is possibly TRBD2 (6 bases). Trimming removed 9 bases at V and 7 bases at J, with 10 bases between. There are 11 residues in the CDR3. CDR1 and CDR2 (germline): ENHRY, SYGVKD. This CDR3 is CAMAAGNEQFF. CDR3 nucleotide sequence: TGTGCCATGGCCGCGGGGAATGAGCAGTTCTTC.

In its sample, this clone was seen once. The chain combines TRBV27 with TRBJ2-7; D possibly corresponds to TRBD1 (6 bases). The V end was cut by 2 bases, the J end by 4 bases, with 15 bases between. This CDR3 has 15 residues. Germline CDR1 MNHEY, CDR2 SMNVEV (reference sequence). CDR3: CASSLRDTGVYEQYF. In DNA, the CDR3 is TGTGCCAGCAGTTTAAGGGACACCGGAGTGTACGAGCAGTACTTC.

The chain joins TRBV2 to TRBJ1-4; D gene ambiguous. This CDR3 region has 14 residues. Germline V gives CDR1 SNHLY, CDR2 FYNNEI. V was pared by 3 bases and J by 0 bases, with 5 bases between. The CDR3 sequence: CASSEPATNEKLFF. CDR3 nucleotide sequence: TGTGCCAGCAGTGAGCCGGCAACTAATGAAAAACTGTTTTTT.

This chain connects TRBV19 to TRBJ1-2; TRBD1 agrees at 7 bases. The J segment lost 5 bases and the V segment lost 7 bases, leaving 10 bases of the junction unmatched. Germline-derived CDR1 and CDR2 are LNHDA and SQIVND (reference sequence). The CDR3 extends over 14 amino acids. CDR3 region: CASTMGTEIYGYTF. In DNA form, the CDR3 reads TGTGCCAGTACCATGGGGACAGAGATATATGGCTACACCTTC.

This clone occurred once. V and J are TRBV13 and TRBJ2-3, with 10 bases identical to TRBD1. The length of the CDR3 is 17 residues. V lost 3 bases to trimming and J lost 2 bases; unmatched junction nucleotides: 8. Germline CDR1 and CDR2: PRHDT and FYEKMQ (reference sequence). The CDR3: CASSLAGQGSATDTQYF. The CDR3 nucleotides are TGTGCCAGCAGCTTGGCGGGACAGGGGTCTGCCACAGATACGCAGTATTTT. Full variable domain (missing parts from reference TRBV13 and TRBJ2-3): AAGVIQSPRHLIKEKRETATLKCYPIPRHDTVYWYQQGPGQDPQFLISFYEKMQSDKGSIPDRFSAQQFSDYHSELNMSSLELGDSALYFCASSLAGQGSATDTQYFGPGTRLTVL.

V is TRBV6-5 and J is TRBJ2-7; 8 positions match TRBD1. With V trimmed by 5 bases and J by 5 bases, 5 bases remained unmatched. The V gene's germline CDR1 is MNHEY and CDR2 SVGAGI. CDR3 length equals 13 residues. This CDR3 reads CASSTGGKNEQYF. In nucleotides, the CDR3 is TGTGCCAGCAGTACAGGGGGGAAGAACGAGCAGTACTTC.

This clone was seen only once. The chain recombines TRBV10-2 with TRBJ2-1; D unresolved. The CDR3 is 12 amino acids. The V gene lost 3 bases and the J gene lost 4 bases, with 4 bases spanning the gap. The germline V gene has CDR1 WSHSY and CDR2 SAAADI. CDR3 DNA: TGCGCCAGCAGTGACAGTTACAATGAGCAGTTCTTC. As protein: CASSDSYNEQFF.

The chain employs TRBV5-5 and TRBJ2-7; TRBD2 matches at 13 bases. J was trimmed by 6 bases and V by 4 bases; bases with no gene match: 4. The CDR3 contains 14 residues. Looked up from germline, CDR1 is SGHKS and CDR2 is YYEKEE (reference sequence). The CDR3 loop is CASSPGLAGVEQYF. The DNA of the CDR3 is TGTGCCAGCAGCCCCGGACTAGCGGGAGTCGAGCAGTACTTC.

CDR3 residues: CASGRQHYEQYF. Here the CDR3 DNA reads TGTGCCAGCGGTAGACAGCACTACGAGCAGTACTTC. The V and J genes are TRBV28 and TRBJ2-7, with a possible D match to TRBD1 (5 bases). Germline V gives CDR1 MDHEN, CDR2 SYDVKM. This CDR3 has 12 residues. V was shortened by 8 bases and J by 3 bases, with 11 bases between the two germline ends.

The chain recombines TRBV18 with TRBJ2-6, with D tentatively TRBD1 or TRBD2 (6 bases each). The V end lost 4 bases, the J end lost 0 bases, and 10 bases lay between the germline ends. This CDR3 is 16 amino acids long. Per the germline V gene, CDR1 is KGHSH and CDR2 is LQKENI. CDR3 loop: CASSRRGSSGANVLTF. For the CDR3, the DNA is TGTGCCAGCTCACGGAGGGGGAGCTCTGGGGCCAACGTCCTGACTTTC.

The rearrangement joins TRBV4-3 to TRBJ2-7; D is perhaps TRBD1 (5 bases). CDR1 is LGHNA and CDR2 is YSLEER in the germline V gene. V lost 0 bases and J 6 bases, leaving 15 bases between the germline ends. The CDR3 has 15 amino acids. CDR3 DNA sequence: TGCGCCAGCAGCCAAGATGGGGCTAGTCCCTCCGAGCAGTACTTC. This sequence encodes CASSQDGASPSEQYF.

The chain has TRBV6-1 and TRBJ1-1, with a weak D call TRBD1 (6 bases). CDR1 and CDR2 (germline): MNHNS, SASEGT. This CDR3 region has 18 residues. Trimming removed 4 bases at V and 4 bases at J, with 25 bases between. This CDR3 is CASSGVAGGARQGTEAFF. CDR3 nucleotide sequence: TGTGCCAGCAGTGGAGTGGCCGGGGGCGCCAGGCAGGGCACTGAAGCTTTCTTT.

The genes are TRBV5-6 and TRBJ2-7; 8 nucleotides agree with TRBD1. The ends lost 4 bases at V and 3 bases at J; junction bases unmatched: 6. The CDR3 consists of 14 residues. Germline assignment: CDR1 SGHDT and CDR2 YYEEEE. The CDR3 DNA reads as TGTGCCAGCAGCCCGGCGGGGACAGGCTACGAGCAGTACTTC. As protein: CASSPAGTGYEQYF.

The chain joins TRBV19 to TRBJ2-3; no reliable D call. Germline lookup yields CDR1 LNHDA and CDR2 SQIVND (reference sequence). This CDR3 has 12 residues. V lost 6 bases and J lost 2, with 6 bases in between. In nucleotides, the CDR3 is TGTGCCAGTAGCCGTAACACAGATACGCAGTATTTT. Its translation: CASSRNTDTQYF.

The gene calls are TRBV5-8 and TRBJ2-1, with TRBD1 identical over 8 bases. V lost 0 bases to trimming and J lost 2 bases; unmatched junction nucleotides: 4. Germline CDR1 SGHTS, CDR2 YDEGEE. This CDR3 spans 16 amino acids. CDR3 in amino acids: CASSLGTGGTYNEQFF. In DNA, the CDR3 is TGTGCCAGCAGCTTGGGTACAGGGGGTACCTACAATGAGCAGTTCTTC. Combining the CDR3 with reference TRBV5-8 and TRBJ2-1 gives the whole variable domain EAGVTQSPTHLIKTRGQQATLRCSPISGHTSVYWYQQALGLGLQFLLWYDEGEERNRGNFPPRFSGRQFPNYSSELNVNALELEDSALYLCASSLGTGGTYNEQFFGPGTRLTVL.

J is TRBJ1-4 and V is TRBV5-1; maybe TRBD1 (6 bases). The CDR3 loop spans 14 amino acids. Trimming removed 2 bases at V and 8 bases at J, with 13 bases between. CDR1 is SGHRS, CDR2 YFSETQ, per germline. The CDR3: CASSFNRVGEKLFF. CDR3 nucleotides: TGCGCCAGCAGCTTCAACAGGGTTGGAGAAAAACTGTTTTTT.